The clone carrying this T cell receptor beta chain occurred a few times. The antigen remains undetermined. The CDR3 runs 14 residues. Germline V lookup: CDR1 SGHRS, CDR2 YFSETQ. Germline trimming cut 2 bases from V and 3 bases from J; bases unmatched to any gene: 1. This sample stems from a study of regulatory T cells. Study-wide results and limits: Roughly tenfold fewer unique productive TRB reads came from patient Treg samples versus control samples. Compared with autologous conventional CD4+ cells and control regulatory cells, CD3G-deficient regulatory T cells showed reduced diversity.

Autoimmunity was present in every CD3G-deficient patient, worse in two. Patients aged 2 to 39 years had fewer naive T cells. Sorting split CD4+ cells into CD25-high CD127-low Tregs and CD25-low CD127-high conventional T cells. The PCR used 52 TRBV and 13 TRBJ primers. The method was immunoSEQ multiplex PCR; TCRdb's version includes in-frame clones alone and lacks a portion of them. The sample contains about 3,300 clones, about 95% of which appear only once. This TCR derives from a person aged 18-29 years with CD3G deficiency. Material: CD4+ Tregs sorted from blood. The gene calls are TRBV5-1 and TRBJ2-1; TRBD2 matches at 8 bases. The CDR3 here is CASSLSGSYNEQFF. DNA for the CDR3: TGCGCCAGCAGCTTAAGCGGGAGCTACAATGAGCAGTTCTTC.